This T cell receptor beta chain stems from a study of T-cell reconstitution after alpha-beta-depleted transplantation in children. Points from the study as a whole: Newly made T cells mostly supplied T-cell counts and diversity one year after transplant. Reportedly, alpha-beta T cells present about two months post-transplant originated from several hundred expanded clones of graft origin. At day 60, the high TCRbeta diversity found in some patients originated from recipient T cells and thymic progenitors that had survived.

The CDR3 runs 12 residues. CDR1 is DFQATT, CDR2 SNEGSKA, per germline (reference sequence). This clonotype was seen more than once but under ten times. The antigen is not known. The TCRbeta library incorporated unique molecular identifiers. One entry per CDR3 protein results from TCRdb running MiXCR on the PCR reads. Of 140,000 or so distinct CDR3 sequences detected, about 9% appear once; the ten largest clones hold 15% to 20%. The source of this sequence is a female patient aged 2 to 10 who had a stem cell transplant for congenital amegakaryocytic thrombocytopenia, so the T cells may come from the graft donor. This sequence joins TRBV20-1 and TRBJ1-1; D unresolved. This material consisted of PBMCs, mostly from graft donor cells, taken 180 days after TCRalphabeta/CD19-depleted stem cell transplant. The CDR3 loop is CSGGRVNTEAFF. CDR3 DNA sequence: TGCAGCGGTGGCCGGGTGAACACTGAAGCTTTCTTT.